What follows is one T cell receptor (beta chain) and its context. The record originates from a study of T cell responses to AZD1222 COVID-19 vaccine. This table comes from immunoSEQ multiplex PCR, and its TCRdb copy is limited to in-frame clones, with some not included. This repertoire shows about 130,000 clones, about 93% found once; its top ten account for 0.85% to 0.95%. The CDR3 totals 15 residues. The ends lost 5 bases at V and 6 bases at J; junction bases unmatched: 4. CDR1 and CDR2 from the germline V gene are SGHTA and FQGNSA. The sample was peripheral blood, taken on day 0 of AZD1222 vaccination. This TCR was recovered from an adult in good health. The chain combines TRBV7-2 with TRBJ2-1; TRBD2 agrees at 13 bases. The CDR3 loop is CASSKLAGGPNEQFF. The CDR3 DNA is TGTGCCAGCAGCAAACTAGCGGGGGGGCCCAATGAGCAGTTCTTC.